This TCR beta chain appears in the sequencing data of a study of blood T cell repertoires in COVID-19. Comments on this clone: The same CDR3 can be traced to other DNA sequences in this sample.

Per germline, CDR1 GTSNPN and CDR2 SVGIG (reference sequence). V dropped 3 bases and J dropped 2 bases, with 8 bases sitting between them. CDR3 length: 13 amino acids. In the original analysis: Counts of nucleated cells, estimated from reference gene primer amplification, were obtained. TCRdb's copy holds only in-frame clones and misses some; the assay was immunoSEQ multiplex PCR. V, J and clone size are those of that table, while D and trimming were read from the DNA. The sample has 45,000 to 55,000 clones, about nine tenths seen once. V is TRBV30 and J is TRBJ2-1; weak D call: TRBD2 (7 bases). Sequenced sample: peripheral blood. This clonotype was sampled from a woman older than 75 with acute or convalescent COVID-19. This CDR3 is CAWSGGPYNEQFF. The CDR3 DNA sequence: TGTGCCTGGAGCGGGGGGCCCTACAATGAGCAGTTCTTC.